The 6 T cell receptor beta chains below all came from one sample that was sequenced in a study of blood T cell repertoires in COVID-19. Clones were read by immunoSEQ multiplex PCR, and TCRdb kept only the in-frame ones, dropping some. The sample carries about 140,000 clones, 88% recorded once. Sequenced material: peripheral blood. These receptors were obtained from a man aged 45 to 65 with active or convalescent COVID-19.

The chain is built from TRBV4-3 and TRBJ1-5, with D tentatively TRBD1 (5 bases). The CDR3 totals 15 residues. Trimming shortened V by 0 bases and J by 3 bases, and 9 bases separated the two germline ends. Germline CDR1 LGHNA, CDR2 YSLEER. Here the CDR3 reads CASSQEQGNNQPQHF. The CDR3 region has the DNA TGCGCCAGCAGCCAAGAGCAGGGAAACAATCAGCCCCAGCATTTT.

The V gene is TRBV6-2 or TRBV6-3, the J gene TRBJ1-5; D remains ambiguous. CDR3 length: 17 residues. The V gene's germline CDR1 is MNHEY and CDR2 SVGEGT. Trimming took off 0 bases at V and 0 bases at J, with 12 bases between the two ends. CDR3 DNA sequence: TGTGCCAGCAGTTACTCACGACAAGCAAATAGCAATCAGCCCCAGCATTTT. Residues: CASSYSRQANSNQPQHF.

This clone appeared a single time. The chain employs TRBV19 and TRBJ2-7; 8 bases map to TRBD2. This CDR3 is built from 15 residues. CDR1 is LNHDA and CDR2 is SQIVND in the germline V gene (reference sequence). V shed 5 bases, J shed 1 base, and the junction held 7 bases outside the gene matches. In nucleotides, the CDR3 is TGTGCCAGTAGTCCCGGACTAGCTAGGTCCTACGAGCAGTACTTC. Translation: CASSPGLARSYEQYF.

The rearrangement links TRBV6-5 to TRBJ2-7, with D maybe TRBD1 (6 bases). The CDR3 sequence is 14 residues long. Trimming removed 6 bases at V and 2 bases at J, with 14 bases between. Germline CDR1 is MNHEY and CDR2 is SVGAGI. The CDR3 DNA is TGTGCCAGCAGACAATACCGGGACACCTACGAGCAGTACTTC. Translating gives CASRQYRDTYEQYF.

This clone was recorded once. The gene calls are TRBV5-1 and TRBJ2-3, with 8 nucleotides matching TRBD1. Germline CDR1 SGHRS, CDR2 YFSETQ. The CDR3 extends over 15 amino acids. With V trimmed by 3 bases and J by 2 bases, 5 bases remained unmatched. Here the CDR3 reads CASSYQGALTDTQYF. The CDR3 DNA reads as TGCGCCAGCAGCTACCAGGGGGCCCTCACAGATACGCAGTATTTT.

The V and J genes are TRBV19 and TRBJ2-7; no definite D call. Trimming stripped 1 base from V and 0 bases from J, with 10 bases between. In germline, CDR1 is LNHDA, CDR2 SQIVND (reference sequence). CDR3 length: 15 amino acids. The CDR3 nucleotides read TGTGCCAGTAGTATAGGACTCGTTAGCTCCTACGAGCAGTACTTC. It encodes CASSIGLVSSYEQYF.